The 29 T cell receptor beta chains presented below share a single source sample, sequenced in a study of cytomegalovirus exposure and HLA in healthy donors. Generated by immunoSEQ multiplex PCR, the TCRdb table keeps only in-frame clones and is missing some. The table includes about 130,000 clones, almost 85% detected once. The sample was PBMCs. These receptor sequences come from a man in his thirties or forties in good health and CMV-seropositive.

The gene calls are TRBV4-3 and TRBJ2-7; TRBD2 agrees at 7 bases. V lost 4 bases to trimming and J lost 0 bases; unmatched junction nucleotides: 3. The CDR3 covers 14 residues. Germline V gene sequence: CDR1 LGHNA, CDR2 YSLEER. The CDR3 loop reads CASSRTGGSYEQYF. In DNA, the CDR3 is TGCGCCAGCAGCCGCACGGGGGGCTCCTACGAGCAGTACTTC.

The genes are TRBV5-1 and TRBJ1-2; TRBD1 matches at 9 bases. This CDR3 contains 14 residues. Losses at the gene ends were 7 bases for V and 9 bases for J; bases not matched to a gene: 13. Germline V lookup: CDR1 SGHRS, CDR2 YFSETQ. The CDR3 DNA follows: TGCGCCAGCTCCGATCCGCGACAGGGGGTTAGCTACACCTTC. Its translation is CASSDPRQGVSYTF. Together with reference TRBV5-1 and TRBJ1-2, the CDR3 gives the full variable domain: KAGVTQTPRYLIKTRGQQVTLSCSPISGHRSVSWYQQTPGQGLQFLFEYFSETQRNKGNFPGRFSGRQFSNSRSEMNVSTLELGDSALYLCASSDPRQGVSYTFGSGTRLTVV.

The V gene is TRBV29-1, the J gene TRBJ2-7, with 7 positions matching TRBD1. This CDR3 contains 15 residues. Germline V gives CDR1 SQVTM, CDR2 ANQGSEA. The ends lost 2 bases at V and 3 bases at J; junction bases unmatched: 10. Written as DNA, the CDR3 is TGCAGCGTTGAATCCTCGTCAGGGGGTTTCTACGAGCAGTACTTC. Residues: CSVESSSGGFYEQYF.

The rearrangement links TRBV7-9 to TRBJ1-3; tentatively, D is TRBD1 (5 bases). This CDR3 spans 15 amino acids. The V end lost 1 base, the J end lost 1 base, and 8 bases lay between the germline ends. Germline V gene lookup returns CDR1 SEHNR and CDR2 FQNEAQ (reference sequence). The DNA for the CDR3 is TGTGCCAGCAGCTTAGGCGCAGGGTCTGGAAACACCATATATTTT. Its translation: CASSLGAGSGNTIYF.

This chain links TRBV11-1 with TRBJ2-1; 7 bases are shared with TRBD2. This CDR3 spans 14 amino acids. The germline CDR1 and CDR2 sequences are SGHAT and FQDESV (reference sequence). The trim removed 6 bases at V and 6 bases at J, leaving 8 bases unmatched. The CDR3 loop is CASRWGGLANEQFF. In nucleotides, the CDR3 is TGTGCCAGCAGATGGGGAGGGTTGGCCAATGAGCAGTTCTTC. The complete variable domain, with remaining parts taken from reference TRBV11-1 and TRBJ2-1, reads EAEVAQSPRYKITEKSQAVAFWCDPISGHATLYWYRQILGQGPELLVQFQDESVVDDSQLPKDRFSAERLKGVDSTLKIQPAELGDSAMYLCASRWGGLANEQFFGPGTRLTVL.

The gene calls are TRBV15 and TRBJ2-4; D possibly corresponds to TRBD1 (6 bases). The germline V and J ends were trimmed by 2 bases and 9 bases, with 14 bases remaining between them. Germline V lookup: CDR1 LNHNV, CDR2 YYDKDF (reference sequence). CDR3 length equals 14 residues. The CDR3 sequence is CATSRKDSEGIQYF. The CDR3 DNA follows: TGTGCCACCAGCAGAAAGGACAGCGAGGGCATTCAGTACTTC.

This chain joins TRBV7-2 and TRBJ2-7, with 11 bases identical to TRBD2. CDR1 is SGHTA and CDR2 is FQGNSA in the germline V gene. This CDR3 comprises 15 residues. Trimming removed 5 bases from V and 0 bases from J; junction bases left unmatched: 3. CDR3 residues: CASSGLAGISYEQYF. The CDR3 DNA sequence: TGTGCCAGCAGCGGACTAGCGGGTATCTCCTACGAGCAGTACTTC.

Turning to this clone: This sample also contains other DNA sequences that code for the same CDR3. The V call is TRBV30, the J call TRBJ1-2; possibly TRBD1 for D (5 bases). Germline CDR1 GTSNPN, CDR2 SVGIG (reference sequence). Trimming took 4 bases from V and 4 from J, leaving 16 bases between them. The CDR3 covers 14 residues. The CDR3 here is CAWNSAGVTYGYTF. The CDR3 region has the DNA TGTGCCTGGAACTCGGCGGGGGTTACCTATGGCTACACCTTC.

V usage is TRBV19 and J usage is TRBJ2-3; D may be TRBD2 (6 bases). This CDR3 has 15 residues. From germline, CDR1 is LNHDA and CDR2 SQIVND (reference sequence). V gave up 2 bases and J gave up 4 bases, with 13 bases separating them. The CDR3 reads CASSISGLQADTQYF. The CDR3 nucleotides are TGTGCCAGTAGTATAAGCGGGCTACAGGCAGATACGCAGTATTTT. Full variable domain (missing parts from reference TRBV19 and TRBJ2-3): DGGITQSPKYLFRKEGQNVTLSCEQNLNHDAMYWYRQDPGQGLRLIYYSQIVNDFQKGDIAEGYSVSREKKESFPLTVTSAQKNPTAFYLCASSISGLQADTQYFGPGTRLTVL.

This chain links TRBV5-1 with TRBJ1-2; TRBD1 agrees at 8 bases. This CDR3 contains 16 residues. V lost 0 bases and J lost 4; bases outside the gene matches: 8. From germline, CDR1 is SGHRS and CDR2 YFSETQ. The CDR3 reads CASSLEAGGAGYGYTF. The CDR3, as DNA: TGCGCCAGCAGCTTGGAGGCAGGGGGCGCGGGCTATGGCTACACCTTC.

The rearrangement joins TRBV7-7 to TRBJ2-2, with 7 bases identical to TRBD1. Germline V CDR1 and CDR2: SSHAT, FNYEAQ (reference sequence). V lost 5 bases and J lost 5; bases outside the gene matches: 8. The CDR3 consists of 15 residues. The CDR3 region is CASSGEGARTGELFF. The CDR3 DNA follows: TGTGCCAGCAGCGGAGAGGGGGCGCGGACCGGGGAGCTGTTTTTT.

This clone was found once. This rearrangement joins TRBV9 to TRBJ2-3; 10 nucleotides align to TRBD2. Germline CDR1 and CDR2: SGDLS and YYNGEE. V shed 6 bases and J 0 bases; nucleotides not matched to a gene: 4. This CDR3 is built from 15 residues. The CDR3 sequence is CASTRSGGSTDTQYF. The CDR3 region has the DNA TGTGCCAGCACCCGTAGCGGGGGGAGCACAGATACGCAGTATTTT.

The chain is built from TRBV5-1 and TRBJ1-1; 10 nucleotides align to TRBD1. The CDR3 covers 18 residues. CDR1 is SGHRS, CDR2 YFSETQ, per germline. Trimming at V came to 6 bases and at J to 5 bases, leaving 19 bases not matched to a gene. CDR3 DNA: TGCGCCAGCACCGGTGGGACAGGGGTGGACCCCGGGGGGACTGAAGCTTTCTTT. This sequence encodes CASTGGTGVDPGGTEAFF.

This chain links TRBV7-8 with TRBJ2-7; D is uncertain. Per germline, CDR1 SGHVS and CDR2 FQNEAQ. This CDR3 comprises 15 residues. Trimming shortened V by 5 bases and J by 4 bases, and 18 bases separated the two germline ends. The CDR3 here is CASSQIRVIGYEQYF. The CDR3 DNA reads as TGTGCCAGCAGCCAGATTCGGGTAATTGGTTACGAGCAGTACTTC.

This rearrangement joins TRBV6-4 to TRBJ1-6, with a weak D call TRBD1 (5 bases). This CDR3 region has 16 residues. CDR1 is MRHNA and CDR2 is SNTAGT in the germline V gene. V was pared by 5 bases and J by 9 bases, with 20 bases between. CDR3 nucleotide sequence: TGTGCCAGCAGTTCCCTGGGGGGAGCGTCTCGTTCACCCCTCCACTTT. This gives the protein CASSSLGGASRSPLHF.

This clone was detected ten times or more. The chain carries TRBV7-3 and TRBJ2-1, with 9 bases matching TRBD2. CDR3 length equals 15 residues. V dropped 5 bases and J dropped 0; count of bases not matched to a gene: 2. Germline V gene lookup returns CDR1 SGHTA and CDR2 FQGTGA. The DNA of the CDR3 is TGTGCCAGCAGCGCGGGGGGGCGCTCCTACAATGAGCAGTTCTTC. Translating gives CASSAGGRSYNEQFF.

The chain carries TRBV11-2 and TRBJ1-2; D gene ambiguous. The CDR3 extends over 16 amino acids. Germline V lookup: CDR1 SGHAT, CDR2 FQNNGV. Trimming removed 4 bases at V and 6 bases at J, with 21 bases between. DNA of the CDR3: TGTGCCAGCAGCTCGCTCCGCTGGCAGGCGATGGATGGCTACACCTTC. This codes for CASSSLRWQAMDGYTF.

The chain uses TRBV19 and TRBJ1-5, with D tentatively TRBD1 (6 bases). Germline V lookup: CDR1 LNHDA, CDR2 SQIVND (reference sequence). Trimming pared 7 bases from V and 7 bases from J, leaving 17 bases between. The CDR3 spans 14 residues. The CDR3 DNA is TGTGCCAGTACCCCCTGGGGGGGCGAGCAGCCCCAGCATTTT. Protein product: CASTPWGGEQPQHF.

The chain is built from TRBV30 and TRBJ2-7, with TRBD1 identical over 7 bases. After removal of 0 bases from V and 3 bases from J, the junction contained 5 bases not matched to a gene. Germline CDR1 and CDR2: GTSNPN and SVGIG (reference sequence). The CDR3 is 14 amino acids. The CDR3 DNA reads as TGTGCCTGGAGTGTAGCAGGGGGACGCTACGAGCAGTACTTC. Translation gives CAWSVAGGRYEQYF.

V gene TRBV4-1 combines with J gene TRBJ2-4, with no clear D. Germline values: CDR1 MGHRA, CDR2 YSYEKL. Trimming pared 1 base from V and 8 bases from J, leaving 6 bases between. This CDR3 has 12 amino acids. CDR3 in DNA: TGCGCCAGCAGCCAAGTAAGAGACATTCAGTACTTC. Its translation is CASSQVRDIQYF.

The chain couples TRBV27 to TRBJ2-7; a possible D gene is TRBD1 (6 bases). Germline V CDR1 and CDR2: MNHEY, SMNVEV (reference sequence). The CDR3 covers 13 residues. V dropped 5 bases and J dropped 4 bases, with 12 bases sitting between them. CDR3 amino acids: CASSLQTGYEQYF. The CDR3 nucleotides read TGTGCCAGCAGTCTCCAGACAGGTTACGAGCAGTACTTC.

The chain joins TRBV19 to TRBJ2-7; perhaps TRBD2 as D (6 bases). Germline V gene sequence: CDR1 LNHDA, CDR2 SQIVND (reference sequence). The CDR3 sequence is 14 residues long. V was cut by 4 bases and J by 0 bases, with 10 bases left in between. The CDR3 protein is CASSTGVSSYEQYF. DNA of the CDR3: TGTGCCAGTAGTACGGGGGTTAGCTCCTACGAGCAGTACTTC. The whole variable domain, filled in from reference TRBV19 and TRBJ2-7, reads DGGITQSPKYLFRKEGQNVTLSCEQNLNHDAMYWYRQDPGQGLRLIYYSQIVNDFQKGDIAEGYSVSREKKESFPLTVTSAQKNPTAFYLCASSTGVSSYEQYFGPGTRLTVT.

V is TRBV4-3 and J is TRBJ1-6; 9 bases are a match to TRBD1. Germline CDR1 reads LGHNA; CDR2 reads YSLEER. The CDR3 extends over 16 amino acids. The junction had 6 bases not matched to a gene; V was cut back by 0 bases and J by 9 bases. The CDR3 DNA is TGCGCCAGCAGCCAAGAAACAGGGGGCCAGGGTTCACCCCTCCACTTT. Translation gives CASSQETGGQGSPLHF.

The chain couples TRBV5-1 to TRBJ2-1; TRBD2 matches at 10 bases. V was pared by 1 base and J by 6 bases, with 7 bases of the junction left unmatched. The germline V gene encodes CDR1 SGHRS and CDR2 YFSETQ. The CDR3 runs 16 residues. CDR3 nucleotide sequence: TGCGCCAGCAGCTTGAGGGGACTAGCGTCGGGCAATGAGCAGTTCTTC. Protein sequence: CASSLRGLASGNEQFF.

The rearrangement uses TRBV7-6 and TRBJ2-1; 14 bases agree with TRBD2. V lost 5 bases and J lost 5; bases outside the gene matches: 14. Per the germline V gene, CDR1 is SGHVS and CDR2 is FNYEAQ. CDR3 length equals 19 residues. Here the CDR3 reads CASSPFSTSGRGSHNEQFF. CDR3 in DNA: TGTGCCAGCAGCCCATTCTCGACTAGCGGGAGGGGGTCCCACAATGAGCAGTTCTTC. Looking up the rest from reference TRBV7-6 and TRBJ2-1 gives the full variable domain: GAGVSQSPRYKVTKRGQDVALRCDPISGHVSLYWYRQALGQGPEFLTYFNYEAQQDKSGLPNDRFSAERPEGSISTLTIQRTEQRDSAMYRCASSPFSTSGRGSHNEQFFGPGTRLTVL.

The rearrangement links TRBV7-7 to TRBJ2-7; maybe TRBD2 (7 bases). The V end lost 1 base, the J end lost 7 bases, and 14 bases lay between the germline ends. Germline CDR1 reads SSHAT; CDR2 reads FNYEAQ (reference sequence). CDR3 length equals 14 residues. CDR3 sequence reads: CASSLVGGLCEQYF. Here the CDR3 DNA reads TGTGCCAGCAGCTTAGTGGGGGGGCTCTGTGAGCAGTACTTC.

Written as DNA, the CDR3 is TGCGCCAGCAGCTTGGGTCTTCGACAGGGGGTCACTGAAGCTTTCTTT. Encoded protein: CASSLGLRQGVTEAFF. This rearrangement joins TRBV5-1 to TRBJ1-1, with 9 nucleotides matching TRBD1. The CDR3 sequence is 16 residues long. Germline-derived CDR1 and CDR2 are SGHRS and YFSETQ. The ends lost 0 bases at V and 4 bases at J; junction bases unmatched: 7.

The chain joins TRBV15 to TRBJ1-3, with D possibly matching TRBD1 (5 bases). Trimming took off 0 bases at V and 2 bases at J, with 11 bases between the two ends. Germline CDR1 and CDR2: LNHNV and YYDKDF (reference sequence). The CDR3 is 16 amino acids. The CDR3 sequence is CATSRDQPGAGNTIYF. The CDR3, as DNA: TGTGCCACCAGCAGAGATCAACCGGGGGCTGGAAACACCATATATTTT.

The chain uses TRBV30 and TRBJ2-1; 14 positions agree with TRBD2. Germline V gene lookup returns CDR1 GTSNPN and CDR2 SVGIG (reference sequence). The CDR3 consists of 14 residues. J was trimmed by 4 bases and V by 5 bases; bases with no gene match: 1. The CDR3 loop reads CAWGLAGGYNEQFF. The CDR3 bases are TGTGCCTGGGGACTAGCGGGAGGTTACAATGAGCAGTTCTTC.